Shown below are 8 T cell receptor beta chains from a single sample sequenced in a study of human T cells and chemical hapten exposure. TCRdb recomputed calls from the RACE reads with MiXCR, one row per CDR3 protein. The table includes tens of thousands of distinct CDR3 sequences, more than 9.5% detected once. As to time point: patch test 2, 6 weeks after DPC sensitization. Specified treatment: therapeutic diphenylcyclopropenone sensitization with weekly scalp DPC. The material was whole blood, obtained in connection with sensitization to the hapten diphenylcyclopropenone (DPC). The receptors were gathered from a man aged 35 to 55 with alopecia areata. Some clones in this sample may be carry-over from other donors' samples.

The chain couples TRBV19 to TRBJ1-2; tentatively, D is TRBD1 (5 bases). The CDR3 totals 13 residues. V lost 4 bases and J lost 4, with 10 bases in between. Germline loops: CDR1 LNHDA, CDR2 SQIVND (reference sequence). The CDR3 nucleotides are TGTGCCAGTAGTACTTCGACAGCCTATGGCTACACCTTC. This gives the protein CASSTSTAYGYTF.

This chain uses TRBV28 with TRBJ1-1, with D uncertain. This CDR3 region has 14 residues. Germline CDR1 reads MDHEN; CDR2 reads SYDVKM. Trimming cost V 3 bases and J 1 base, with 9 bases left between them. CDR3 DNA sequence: TGTGCCAGCAGTTTGGTGCAACCGAACACTGAAGCTTTCTTT. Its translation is CASSLVQPNTEAFF. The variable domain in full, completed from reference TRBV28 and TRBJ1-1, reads DVKVTQSSRYLVKRTGEKVFLECVQDMDHENMFWYRQDPGLGLRLIYFSYDVKMKEKGDIPEGYSVSREKKERFSLILESASTNQTSMYLCASSLVQPNTEAFFGQGTRLTVV.

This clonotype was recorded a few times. The CDR3 protein is CASSLGQTDTQYF. CDR3 DNA: TGTGCCAGCAGCTTGGGCCAGACAGATACGCAGTATTTT. V is TRBV5-8 and J is TRBJ2-3; D is unresolved. Germline-derived CDR1 and CDR2 are SGHTS and YDEGEE. The V end was cut by 0 bases, the J end by 3 bases, with 5 bases between. This CDR3 contains 13 residues.

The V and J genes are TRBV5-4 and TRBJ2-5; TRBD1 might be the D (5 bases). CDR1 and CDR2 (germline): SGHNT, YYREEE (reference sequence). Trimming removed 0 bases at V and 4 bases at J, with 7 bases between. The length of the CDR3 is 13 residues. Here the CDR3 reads CASSLGQRETQYF. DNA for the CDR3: TGTGCCAGCAGCTTGGGACAGAGAGAGACCCAGTACTTC. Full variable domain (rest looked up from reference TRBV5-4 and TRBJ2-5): ETGVTQSPTHLIKTRGQQVTLRCSSQSGHNTVSWYQQALGQGPQFIFQYYREEENGRGNFPPRFSGLQFPNYSSELNVNALELDDSALYLCASSLGQRETQYFGPGTRLLVL.

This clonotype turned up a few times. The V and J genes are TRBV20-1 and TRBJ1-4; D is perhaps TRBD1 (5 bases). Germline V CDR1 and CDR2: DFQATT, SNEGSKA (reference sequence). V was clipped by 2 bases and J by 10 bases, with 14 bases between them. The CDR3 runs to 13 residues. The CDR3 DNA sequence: TGCAGTGCTAGAAGAGCAGGGTCCGGAAAACTGTTTTTT. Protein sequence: CSARRAGSGKLFF.

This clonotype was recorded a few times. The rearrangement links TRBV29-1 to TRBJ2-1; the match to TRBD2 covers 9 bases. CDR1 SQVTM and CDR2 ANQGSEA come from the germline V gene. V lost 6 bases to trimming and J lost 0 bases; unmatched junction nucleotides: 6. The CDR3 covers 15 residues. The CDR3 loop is CSVTLAGSSYNEQFF. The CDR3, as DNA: TGCAGCGTCACCCTAGCGGGAAGCTCCTACAATGAGCAGTTCTTC.

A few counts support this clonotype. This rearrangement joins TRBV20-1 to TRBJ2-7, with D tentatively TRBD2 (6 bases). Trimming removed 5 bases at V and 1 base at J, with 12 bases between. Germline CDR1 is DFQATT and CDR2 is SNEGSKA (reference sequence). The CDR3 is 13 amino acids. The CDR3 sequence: CSASSGGSYEQYV. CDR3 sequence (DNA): TGCAGTGCTTCCTCCGGGGGTTCCTACGAGCAGTACGTC.

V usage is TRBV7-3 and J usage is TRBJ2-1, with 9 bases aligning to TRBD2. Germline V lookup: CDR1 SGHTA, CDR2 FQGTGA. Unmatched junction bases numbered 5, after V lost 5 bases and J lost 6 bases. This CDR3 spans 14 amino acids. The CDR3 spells CASSPSGVLNEQFF. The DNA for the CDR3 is TGTGCCAGCAGCCCTAGCGGGGTCCTCAATGAGCAGTTCTTC.